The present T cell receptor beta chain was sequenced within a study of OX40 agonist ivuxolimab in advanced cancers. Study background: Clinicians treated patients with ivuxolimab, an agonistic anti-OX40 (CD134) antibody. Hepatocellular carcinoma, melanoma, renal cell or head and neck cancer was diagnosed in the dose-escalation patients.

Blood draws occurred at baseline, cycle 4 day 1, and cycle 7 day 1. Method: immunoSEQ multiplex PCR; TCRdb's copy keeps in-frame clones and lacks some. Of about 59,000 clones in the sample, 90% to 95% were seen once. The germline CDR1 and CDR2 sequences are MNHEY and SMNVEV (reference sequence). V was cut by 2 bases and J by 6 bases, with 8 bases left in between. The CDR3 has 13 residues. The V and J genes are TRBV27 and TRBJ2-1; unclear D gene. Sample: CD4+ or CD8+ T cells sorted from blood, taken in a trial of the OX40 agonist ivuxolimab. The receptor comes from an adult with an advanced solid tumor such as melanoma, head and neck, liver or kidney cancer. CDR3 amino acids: CASSLDRVNEQFF. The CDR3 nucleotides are TGTGCCAGCAGTTTAGATCGGGTCAATGAGCAGTTCTTC.